The present entry profiles one T cell receptor beta chain with its context. The source of the sample is a study of T cells after yellow fever vaccination. TCRdb redid the calling of the 5' RACE reads with MiXCR, one entry per CDR3 protein. Here the sample spans roughly 260,000 distinct CDR3 sequences, approximately 12% being singletons. The CDR3 length is 14 residues. Germline-derived CDR1 and CDR2 are SEHNR and FQNEAQ (reference sequence). This clonotype originated in a man under 40 who received the YFV17D yellow fever vaccine. The chain recombines TRBV7-9 with TRBJ1-2, with 10 bases that match TRBD1. This specimen consisted of CD4+ T cells sorted from PBMCs, obtained 45 days after the yellow fever booster vaccination. For the CDR3, the DNA is TGTGCTACCCGGGACAGGGGTAGGGTGGAAGGCTACACCTTC. This codes for CATRDRGRVEGYTF.